This T cell receptor (beta chain) was profiled in a study of PD-L1 blockade in urothelial cancer. Generated by immunoSEQ multiplex PCR, the TCRdb table keeps only in-frame clones and is missing some. The repertoire holds approximately 51,000 clones, with approximately 86% as singletons. This receptor was obtained from a man between 60 and 70 years old with urothelial cancer. The specimen comprised PBMCs, sampled around atezolizumab (anti-PD-L1) treatment.

For the CDR3, the DNA is TGTGCCAGCAGCTTACTCAGGGGTCGTCGTGGCGTCGAAGCTTTCTTT. As protein: CASSLLRGRRGVEAFF. This chain links TRBV11-2 with TRBJ1-1, with D perhaps matching TRBD1 (6 bases). Germline V CDR1 and CDR2: SGHAT, FQNNGV. V dropped 2 bases and J dropped 8 bases, with 21 bases sitting between them. The CDR3 covers 16 residues.